These T cell receptor beta chains were read from a single sample in a study of T cells in Graves' hyperthyroidism and ophthalmopathy. TCRdb processed the multiplex PCR reads anew with MiXCR; each CDR3 protein has one entry. The sample consists of more than 450,000 distinct CDR3 sequences, around 13% of them appearing once. Sequences were obtained from blood. These TCRs come from a woman aged 40-49 years with Graves' hyperthyroidism. Each CDR3 is given with its conserved first and last residue. The order of the fields is J gene, V gene, D gene, clone size, CDR3 DNA, CDR3 protein. The D gene is left open where the match is weak. Where a row states a size, it is once, few, many or the class of an expanded clone; other rows omit it.

j_gene: TRBJ1-5
v_gene: TRBV3-1
d_gene: TRBD1
abundance: few
CDR3nt: TGTGCCAGCAGCCAAGATTTTGGGACAGGGTCGAGTCAGCCCCAGCATTTT
CDR3aa: CASSQDFGTGSSQPQHF

j_gene: TRBJ2-3
v_gene: TRBV15
d_gene: .
abundance: many
CDR3nt: TGTGCCACCTCCCGGGGGGCCGGGGAAGATACGCAGTATTTT
CDR3aa: CATSRGAGEDTQYF

j_gene: TRBJ1-2
v_gene: TRBV28
d_gene: .
abundance: .
CDR3nt: TGTGCCAGCAGTTGGGGAAATTTGGGAAATGGCTACACCTTC
CDR3aa: CASSWGNLGNGYTF

j_gene: TRBJ2-2
v_gene: TRBV27
d_gene: .
abundance: .
CDR3nt: TGTGCCAGCCACGAAGGGTGGGGCCAGCTACCGTTGAACACCGGGGAGCTGTTTTTT
CDR3aa: CASHEGWGQLPLNTGELFF

j_gene: TRBJ2-3
v_gene: TRBV12-3/TRBV12-4
d_gene: .
abundance: few
CDR3nt: TGTGCCAGCAGTTTAGCGATAGGGGGAAGCACAGATACGCAGTATTTT
CDR3aa: CASSLAIGGSTDTQYF

j_gene: TRBJ1-5
v_gene: TRBV12-3/TRBV12-4
d_gene: .
abundance: many
CDR3nt: TGTGCCAGCAGTTTAGGGGGGATCCTCAATCAGCCCCAGCATTTT
CDR3aa: CASSLGGILNQPQHF

j_gene: TRBJ1-1
v_gene: TRBV20-1
d_gene: .
abundance: few
CDR3nt: TGCAGTGCTATTATCGGCACTGAAGCTTTCTTT
CDR3aa: CSAIIGTEAFF

j_gene: TRBJ2-1
v_gene: TRBV5-1
d_gene: .
abundance: many
CDR3nt: TGCGCCAGCAGCTTGGTGGTGGGGTCCTACAATGAGCAGTTCTTC
CDR3aa: CASSLVVGSYNEQFF

j_gene: TRBJ2-3
v_gene: TRBV28
d_gene: .
abundance: many
CDR3nt: TGTGCCAGCAGTTGGGACGGATACACAGATACGCAGTATTTT
CDR3aa: CASSWDGYTDTQYF

j_gene: TRBJ2-1
v_gene: TRBV2
d_gene: TRBD2
abundance: many
CDR3nt: TGTGCCAGCAGTGCAACTAGCGGGAAGTTGGATGAGCAGTTCTTC
CDR3aa: CASSATSGKLDEQFF

j_gene: TRBJ1-5
v_gene: TRBV4-1
d_gene: .
abundance: .
CDR3nt: TGCGCCAGCAGCCAAGAGGGTGTAGGCAATCAGCCCCAGCATTTT
CDR3aa: CASSQEGVGNQPQHF

j_gene: TRBJ2-7
v_gene: TRBV5-1
d_gene: .
abundance: many
CDR3nt: TGCGCCAGCAGCTTGGAAAGGGGCTACGAGCAGTACTTC
CDR3aa: CASSLERGYEQYF

j_gene: TRBJ2-5
v_gene: TRBV7-9
d_gene: TRBD2
abundance: many
CDR3nt: TGTGCCAGCAGCTCTCAATATAGCGGGAGTCACCAAGAGACCCAGTACTTC
CDR3aa: CASSSQYSGSHQETQYF

j_gene: TRBJ2-3
v_gene: TRBV28
d_gene: .
abundance: few
CDR3nt: TGTGCCAGCAGTTTACGGACAGGACCGGAGGGTGTGCAGTATTTT
CDR3aa: CASSLRTGPEGVQYF

j_gene: TRBJ1-3
v_gene: TRBV6-1
d_gene: .
abundance: .
CDR3nt: TGTGCCAGCAGTTCCCTGAAGGGAGGATACACCATATATTTT
CDR3aa: CASSSLKGGYTIYF

j_gene: TRBJ2-1
v_gene: TRBV29-1
d_gene: TRBD2
abundance: many
CDR3nt: TGCAGCGTTGATGGGCTAGCGGGAGCCAATGAGCAGTTCTTC
CDR3aa: CSVDGLAGANEQFF

j_gene: TRBJ2-5
v_gene: TRBV7-9
d_gene: TRBD2
abundance: many
CDR3nt: TGTGCCAGCAGCGCCAGACTCCTAGCGGGAGGAGAGACCCAGTACTTC
CDR3aa: CASSARLLAGGETQYF

j_gene: TRBJ2-1
v_gene: TRBV29-1
d_gene: TRBD1
abundance: few
CDR3nt: TGCAGCGTGACAGGGGCTGAGCAGTTCTTC
CDR3aa: CSVTGAEQFF

j_gene: TRBJ2-4
v_gene: TRBV20-1
d_gene: .
abundance: many
CDR3nt: TGCAGTGCGGACAGTTTAGCCAAAAACATTCAGTACTTC
CDR3aa: CSADSLAKNIQYF

j_gene: TRBJ1-3
v_gene: TRBV15
d_gene: .
abundance: .
CDR3nt: TGTGCCACCAGCAGAGACCTCAGGGAAGTAAACACCATATATTTT
CDR3aa: CATSRDLREVNTIYF

j_gene: TRBJ2-7
v_gene: TRBV30
d_gene: .
abundance: many
CDR3nt: TGTGCCTGGAACCGTGGGACCCTCGAACGCTACGAGCAGTACTTC
CDR3aa: CAWNRGTLERYEQYF

j_gene: TRBJ1-1
v_gene: TRBV28
d_gene: .
abundance: many
CDR3nt: TGTGCCAGCAGAACCCCGGCAGGGGAGAACACTGAAGCTTTCTTT
CDR3aa: CASRTPAGENTEAFF

j_gene: TRBJ2-2
v_gene: TRBV2
d_gene: TRBD2
abundance: many
CDR3nt: TGTGCCAGCAGACCGGGACTAGCGGACCCGAACACCGGGGAGCTGTTTTTT
CDR3aa: CASRPGLADPNTGELFF

j_gene: TRBJ2-5
v_gene: TRBV27
d_gene: TRBD1
abundance: many
CDR3nt: TGTGCCAGCAGTCCCGGGACAGGGGGCTTTGAGACCCAGTACTTC
CDR3aa: CASSPGTGGFETQYF

j_gene: TRBJ2-7
v_gene: TRBV5-1
d_gene: TRBD1
abundance: .
CDR3nt: TGCGCCAGCAGCCTACTTCCGGGACAGCCTTACAATGAGCAGTACTTC
CDR3aa: CASSLLPGQPYNEQYF

j_gene: TRBJ1-4
v_gene: TRBV12-3/TRBV12-4
d_gene: .
abundance: many
CDR3nt: TGTGCCAGCAGTACATCCGATTGGAAACTGTTTTTT
CDR3aa: CASSTSDWKLFF